Below, 24 T cell receptor beta chains from the same sample are listed, as sequenced in a study of T-cell reconstitution after alpha-beta-depleted transplantation in children. As it was prepared, the TCRbeta library received unique molecular identifiers. TCRdb itself ran the PCR reads through MiXCR, one entry per CDR3 protein. This sample has approximately 400,000 distinct CDR3 sequences, with about a tenth found just once. The source material was PBMCs from the stem cell graft donor, sampled from the stem cell graft. These receptor sequences come from a human donor who donated a stem cell graft to a child with acute myeloid leukemia.

This chain connects TRBV5-6 to TRBJ1-2; tentatively, D is TRBD1 (6 bases). Germline V gene sequence: CDR1 SGHDT, CDR2 YYEEEE. The CDR3 runs 17 residues. V was trimmed by 2 bases and J by 5 bases, leaving 22 bases between them. CDR3 bases: TGTGCCAGCAGCTTTGGGGGGGCGACCCAACCTCTATATGGCTACACCTTC. This encodes CASSFGGATQPLYGYTF.

The table lists this clonotype with a few counts. The chain carries TRBV29-1 and TRBJ1-3, with D unclear. The length of the CDR3 is 14 residues. V was cut by 4 bases and J by 0 bases, with 10 bases left in between. CDR1 and CDR2 from the germline V gene are SQVTM and ANQGSEA. This CDR3 reads CSVVDPASGNTIYF. CDR3 coding DNA: TGCAGCGTTGTGGATCCGGCCTCTGGAAACACCATATATTTT.

CDR3 amino acids: CASSLDPSSNQPQHF. In DNA form, the CDR3 reads TGTGCCAGCAGCTTGGACCCCAGCAGCAATCAGCCCCAGCATTTT. J is TRBJ1-5 and V is TRBV5-5; D not certain. CDR1 is SGHKS, CDR2 YYEKEE, per germline (reference sequence). The CDR3 is made up of 15 amino acids. V was shortened by 0 bases and J by 1 base, with 8 bases between the two germline ends.

This chain joins TRBV6-2 or TRBV6-3 and TRBJ2-7; 7 bases line up with TRBD1. This CDR3 region has 13 residues. V gave up 10 bases and J gave up 1 base; unmatched junction bases: 7. CDR1 and CDR2 (germline): MNHEY, SVGEGT. CDR3 sequence: CATQGQTSYEQYF. CDR3 in DNA: TGTGCCACACAGGGACAGACTTCCTACGAGCAGTACTTC.

In its sample, this clonotype was seen a few times. V usage is TRBV5-1 and J usage is TRBJ2-5; tentatively, D is TRBD1 (5 bases). The germline V gene encodes CDR1 SGHRS and CDR2 YFSETQ. V was pared by 4 bases and J by 1 base, with 14 bases between. The CDR3 covers 15 residues. The CDR3 spells CASSQRQSTQETQYF. The CDR3 DNA follows: TGCGCCAGCAGCCAAAGACAGTCTACCCAAGAGACCCAGTACTTC.

This clonotype was seen at least ten times. The chain recombines TRBV5-1 with TRBJ2-5, with a possible D match to TRBD1 (6 bases). V was pared by 1 base and J by 7 bases, with 17 bases between. Germline V CDR1 and CDR2: SGHRS, YFSETQ. This CDR3 spans 15 amino acids. The CDR3 nucleotides are TGCGCCAGCAGCTTGAGGGGGACCCTCGCGTCGACCCAGTACTTC. This encodes CASSLRGTLASTQYF.

This clonotype was recorded at least ten times. The chain couples TRBV5-5 to TRBJ2-1, with D possibly matching TRBD2 (6 bases). The CDR3 loop spans 13 amino acids. CDR1 is SGHKS, CDR2 YYEKEE, per germline (reference sequence). The ends were cut back, 3 bases at V and 7 bases at J, with 11 bases in the middle. CDR3 residues: CASSWSGVNEQFF. The CDR3 DNA reads as TGTGCCAGCAGCTGGTCGGGAGTGAATGAGCAGTTCTTC.

This clonotype was recorded many times. The chain uses TRBV20-1 and TRBJ2-5, with D hard to call. Per the germline V gene, CDR1 is DFQATT and CDR2 is SNEGSKA (reference sequence). The CDR3 is made up of 12 amino acids. V lost 8 bases and J lost 2, with 12 bases in between. As DNA, the CDR3 is TGCAGTTACGACTCCCTACAAGAGACCCAGTACTTC. It yields the protein CSYDSLQETQYF.

As DNA, the CDR3 is TGTGCCATCAGTGAGTCCGACAACCTGGGTACGCAGTATTTT. Translated, it gives CAISESDNLGTQYF. The genes are TRBV10-3 and TRBJ2-3; D is ambiguous. This CDR3 is 14 amino acids long. The germline V gene encodes CDR1 ENHRY and CDR2 SYGVKD. Trimming stripped 0 bases from V and 8 bases from J, with 12 bases between.

This clonotype was seen at least ten times. The chain joins TRBV20-1 to TRBJ2-7; 8 bases fit TRBD1. Germline trimming cut 1 base from V and 0 bases from J; bases unmatched to any gene: 8. This CDR3 is built from 16 residues. Germline V gene lookup returns CDR1 DFQATT and CDR2 SNEGSKA (reference sequence). The CDR3, as DNA: TGCAGTGCTAGAGGGGGCCGGGACAGGCCCTCCTACGAGCAGTACTTC. It yields the protein CSARGGRDRPSYEQYF.

The chain recombines TRBV25-1 with TRBJ2-1, with D tentatively TRBD1 (6 bases). This CDR3 has 12 residues. Trimming shortened V by 7 bases and J by 4 bases, and 8 bases separated the two germline ends. Germline loops: CDR1 MGHDK, CDR2 SYGVNS. The DNA of the CDR3 is TGTGCCAGCACCGGACAGTACAATGAGCAGTTCTTC. It yields the protein CASTGQYNEQFF.

This clonotype was found a few times. The gene calls are TRBV25-1 and TRBJ1-5; D gene unclear. CDR3 length: 12 amino acids. V shed 4 bases and J shed 7 bases, with 8 bases lying between them. The germline V gene has CDR1 MGHDK and CDR2 SYGVNS. CDR3 nucleotides: TGTGCCAGCAGTGTCTGGGGACAGCCCCAGCATTTT. Its protein is CASSVWGQPQHF.

Turning to this clonotype: The conserved final phenylalanine or tryptophan is absent from the CDR3, which likely points to a read error. Written as DNA, the CDR3 is TGTGCCAGCAGCCCACGCGGACAGGGAGGGTGGAATACGCAGTATTCT. Its protein product is CASSPRGQGGWNTQYS. The chain carries TRBV7-8 and TRBJ2-3, with a weak D call TRBD1 (8 bases). The CDR3 covers 16 residues. Trimming cost V 5 bases and J 7 bases, with 22 bases left between them. Looked up from germline, CDR1 is SGHVS and CDR2 is FQNEAQ.

The chain employs TRBV2 and TRBJ2-5, with D maybe TRBD2 (6 bases). CDR3 length: 14 amino acids. Trimming removed 3 bases at V and 9 bases at J, with 17 bases between. Germline loops: CDR1 SNHLY, CDR2 FYNNEI. CDR3 sequence (DNA): TGTGCCAGCAGTGATGGGAGGATCATGGAGGCCCAGTACTTC. This codes for CASSDGRIMEAQYF.

This clonotype was counted between two and nine times. V and J are TRBV5-1 and TRBJ1-2, with 12 bases matching TRBD1. The CDR3 is 16 residues long. V dropped 7 bases and J dropped 8; count of bases not matched to a gene: 15. Germline V gene sequence: CDR1 SGHRS, CDR2 YFSETQ. The CDR3 loop is CASRREGTGGVGGYTF. The CDR3 coding sequence is TGCGCCAGCCGCCGTGAGGGGACAGGGGGCGTCGGAGGCTACACCTTC.

The V gene is TRBV4-1, the J gene TRBJ1-1; D is uncertain. There are 13 residues in the CDR3. Germline V gene lookup returns CDR1 MGHRA and CDR2 YSYEKL. Deletions cut 0 bases from V and 5 bases from J, with 7 bases between. DNA of the CDR3: TGCGCCAGCAGCCAAGAAATGGATACTGAAGCTTTCTTT. Its translation: CASSQEMDTEAFF.

This clonotype has at least ten counts. CDR3 amino acids: CASSLGQGAGEAFF. CDR3 coding DNA: TGCGCCAGCAGCTTGGGACAGGGGGCTGGTGAAGCTTTCTTT. The chain recombines TRBV5-1 with TRBJ1-1, with TRBD1 matching over 10 bases. The CDR3 is 14 amino acids. The V gene end was trimmed by 0 bases and the J gene end by 7 bases; junction bases not matched to a gene: 3. The V gene's germline CDR1 is SGHRS and CDR2 YFSETQ.

This clonotype was seen many times. The chain employs TRBV7-2 and TRBJ2-7, with D possibly being TRBD1 (7 bases). The CDR3 is 14 residues long. Germline V gives CDR1 SGHTA, CDR2 FQGNSA. V shed 5 bases and J shed 2 bases, with 13 bases lying between them. The chain's CDR3 is CASSLQGGPYEQYF. In DNA form, the CDR3 reads TGTGCCAGCAGCCTCCAGGGGGGACCCTACGAGCAGTACTTC.

This clonotype was detected a few times. The chain links TRBV12-3 or TRBV12-4 to TRBJ1-5; D unclear. The CDR3 is 16 amino acids. The V gene lost 3 bases and the J gene lost 0 bases, with 12 bases spanning the gap. CDR3 sequence: CASSFGTRSSNQPQHF. The CDR3 DNA reads TGTGCCAGCAGTTTCGGCACGAGATCTAGCAATCAGCCCCAGCATTTT.

The table lists this clonotype with a few counts. The rearrangement uses TRBV7-6 and TRBJ1-2; the D is unclear. The length of the CDR3 is 13 residues. Trimming pared 5 bases from V and 6 bases from J, leaving 13 bases between. Germline V gene lookup returns CDR1 SGHVS and CDR2 FNYEAQ. CDR3 sequence (DNA): TGTGCCAGCAGCCTTTCCTCGCTCGATGGCTACACCTTC. It is translated as CASSLSSLDGYTF. The full variable domain, in which reference TRBV7-6 and TRBJ1-2 provide the parts outside the CDR3, is GAGVSQSPRYKVTKRGQDVALRCDPISGHVSLYWYRQALGQGPEFLTYFNYEAQQDKSGLPNDRFSAERPEGSISTLTIQRTEQRDSAMYRCASSLSSLDGYTFGSGTRLTVV.

The rearrangement uses TRBV7-8 and TRBJ1-3; the D is unclear. CDR1 and CDR2 from the germline V gene are SGHVS and FQNEAQ. The CDR3 contains 16 residues. Trimming took 3 bases from V and 0 from J, leaving 12 bases between them. The CDR3 DNA reads as TGTGCCAGCAGCTTCGTAGAAGCATACTCTGGAAACACCATATATTTT. Its protein is CASSFVEAYSGNTIYF.

This clonotype was seen a few times. The chain is built from TRBV5-1 and TRBJ2-7; TRBD2 might be the D (6 bases). CDR3 length: 14 residues. Trimming shortened V by 2 bases and J by 5 bases, and 14 bases separated the two germline ends. CDR1 and CDR2 (germline): SGHRS, YFSETQ. In nucleotides, the CDR3 is TGCGCCAGCAGCTTTATTAGCGGAAGAGACGAGCAGTACTTC. It is translated as CASSFISGRDEQYF.

This clonotype was observed a handful of times. V and J are TRBV20-1 and TRBJ2-3, with D unclear. Trimming took 2 bases from V and 1 from J, leaving 16 bases between them. The CDR3 is made up of 16 amino acids. From germline, CDR1 is DFQATT and CDR2 SNEGSKA (reference sequence). Written as DNA, the CDR3 is TGCAGTGCTAGACCAACGGGTCTCTGGGGCACAGATACGCAGTATTTT. Residues: CSARPTGLWGTDTQYF.

The chain combines TRBV5-4 with TRBJ1-1; 7 bases line up with TRBD1. With 9 bases clipped from V and 0 bases from J, the junction kept 8 bases outside the gene matches. The germline V gene encodes CDR1 SGHNT and CDR2 YYREEE (reference sequence). The CDR3 spans 14 residues. Written as DNA, the CDR3 is TGTGCCACGCGATTGGGACAGTTGAACACTGAAGCTTTCTTT. Its translation is CATRLGQLNTEAFF.